Sequencing of this T cell receptor beta chain was carried out in a study of blood T cell repertoires in COVID-19. The CDR3 consists of 15 residues. Germline V gene lookup returns CDR1 SGHTA and CDR2 FQGTGA. V gave up 5 bases and J gave up 5 bases; unmatched junction bases: 9. Libraries were prepared by immunoSEQ multiplex PCR; TCRdb keeps only in-frame clonotypes and omits some of them. The profile shows more than 40,000 clones, about nine tenths of them singletons. This clone has just one count. The sequenced sample was peripheral blood. This clonotype originated in a man aged 65-85 years with acute or convalescent COVID-19. The chain is built from TRBV7-3 and TRBJ2-3, with 8 positions matching TRBD2. As DNA, the CDR3 is TGTGCCAGCAGCCCAACGGGGGGGCGTAAAGATACGCAGTATTTT. It is translated as CASSPTGGRKDTQYF.